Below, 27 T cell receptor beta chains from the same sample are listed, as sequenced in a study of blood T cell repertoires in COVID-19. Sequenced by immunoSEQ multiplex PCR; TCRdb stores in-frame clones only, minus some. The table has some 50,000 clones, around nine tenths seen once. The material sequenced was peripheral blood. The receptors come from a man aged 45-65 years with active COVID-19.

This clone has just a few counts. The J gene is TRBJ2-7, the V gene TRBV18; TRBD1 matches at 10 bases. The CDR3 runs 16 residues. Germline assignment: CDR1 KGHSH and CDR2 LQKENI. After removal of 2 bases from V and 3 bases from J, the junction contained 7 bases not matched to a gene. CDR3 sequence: CASSPAGTGAIYEQYF. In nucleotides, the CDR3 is TGTGCCAGCTCACCAGCCGGGACAGGGGCAATCTACGAGCAGTACTTC.

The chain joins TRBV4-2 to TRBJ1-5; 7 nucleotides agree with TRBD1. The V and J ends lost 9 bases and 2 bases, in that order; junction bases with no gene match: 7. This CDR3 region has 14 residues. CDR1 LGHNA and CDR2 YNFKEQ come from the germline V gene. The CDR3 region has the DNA TGTGCCAGTGGGGACAGTGGGGGCAATCAGCCCCAGCATTTT. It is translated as CASGDSGGNQPQHF.

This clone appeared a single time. CDR3 DNA: TGCGCCAGCAGCTTGGAGGACTCCCCCTACGAGCAGTACTTC. It codes for CASSLEDSPYEQYF. The chain employs TRBV5-1 and TRBJ2-7; tentatively, D is TRBD2 (5 bases). V shed 0 bases and J shed 2 bases, with 9 bases lying between them. Germline values: CDR1 SGHRS, CDR2 YFSETQ. The CDR3 extends over 14 amino acids.

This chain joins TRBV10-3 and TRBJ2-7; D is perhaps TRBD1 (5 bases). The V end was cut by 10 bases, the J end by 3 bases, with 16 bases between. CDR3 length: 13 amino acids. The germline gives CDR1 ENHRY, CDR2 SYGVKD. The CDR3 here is CANQDNSGYEQYF. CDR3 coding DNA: TGTGCCAACCAGGACAACTCCGGCTACGAGCAGTACTTC.

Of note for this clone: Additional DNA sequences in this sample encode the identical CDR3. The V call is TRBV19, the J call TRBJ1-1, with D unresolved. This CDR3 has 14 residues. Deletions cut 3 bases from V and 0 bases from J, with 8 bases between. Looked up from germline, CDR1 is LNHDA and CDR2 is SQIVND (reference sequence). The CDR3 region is CASSMGRLNTEAFF. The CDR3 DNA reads TGTGCCAGTAGTATGGGCAGGTTGAACACTGAAGCTTTCTTT.

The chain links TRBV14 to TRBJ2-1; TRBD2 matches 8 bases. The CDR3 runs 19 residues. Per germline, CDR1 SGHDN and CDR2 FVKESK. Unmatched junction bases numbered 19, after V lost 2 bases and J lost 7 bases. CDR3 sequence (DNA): TGTGCCAGCAGCCAATCGGGGGGGCTAGCCCGGTGGGTTAGGAATGAGCAGTTCTTC. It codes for CASSQSGGLARWVRNEQFF.

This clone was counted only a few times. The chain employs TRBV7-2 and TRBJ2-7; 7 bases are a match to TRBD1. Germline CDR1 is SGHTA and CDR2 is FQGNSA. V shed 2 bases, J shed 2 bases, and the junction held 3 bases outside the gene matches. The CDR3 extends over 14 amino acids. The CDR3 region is CASSLTGTAYEQYF. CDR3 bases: TGTGCCAGCAGCTTAACCGGGACAGCCTACGAGCAGTACTTC.

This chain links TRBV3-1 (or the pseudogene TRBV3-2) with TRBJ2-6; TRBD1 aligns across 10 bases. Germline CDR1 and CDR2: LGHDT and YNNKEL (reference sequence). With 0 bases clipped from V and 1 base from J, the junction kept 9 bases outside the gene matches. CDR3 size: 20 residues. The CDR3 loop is CASSQEWLGQGWSGANVLTF. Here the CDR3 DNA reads TGTGCCAGCAGCCAAGAGTGGTTGGGACAGGGGTGGTCTGGGGCCAACGTCCTGACTTTC.

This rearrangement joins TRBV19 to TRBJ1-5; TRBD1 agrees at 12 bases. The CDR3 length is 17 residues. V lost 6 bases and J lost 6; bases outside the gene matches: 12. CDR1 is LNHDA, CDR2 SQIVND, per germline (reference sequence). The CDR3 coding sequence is TGTGCCAGTAGGTCGGGACAGGGGGCTGGGGTCGGTCAGCCCCAGCATTTT. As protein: CASRSGQGAGVGQPQHF.

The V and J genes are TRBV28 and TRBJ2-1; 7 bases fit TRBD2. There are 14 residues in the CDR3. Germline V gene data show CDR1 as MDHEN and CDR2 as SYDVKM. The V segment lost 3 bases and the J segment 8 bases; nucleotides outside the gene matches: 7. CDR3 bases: TGTGCCAGCAGTTTTAGGCGGGGGATGTATGAGCAGTTCTTC. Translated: CASSFRRGMYEQFF.

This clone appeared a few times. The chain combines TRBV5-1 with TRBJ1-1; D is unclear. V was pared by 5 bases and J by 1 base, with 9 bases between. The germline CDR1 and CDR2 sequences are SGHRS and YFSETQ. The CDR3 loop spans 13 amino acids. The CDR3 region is CASSPEGNTEAFF. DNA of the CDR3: TGCGCCAGCAGTCCCGAGGGGAACACTGAAGCTTTCTTT.

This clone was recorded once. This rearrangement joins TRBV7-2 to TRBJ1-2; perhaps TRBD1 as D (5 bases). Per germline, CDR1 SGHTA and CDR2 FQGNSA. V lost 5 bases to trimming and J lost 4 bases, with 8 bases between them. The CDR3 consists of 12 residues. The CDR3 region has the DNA TGTGCCAGCAGCCCCCAGGGCTATGGCTACACCTTC. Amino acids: CASSPQGYGYTF.

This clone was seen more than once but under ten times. The CDR3 here is CASSPRTGGLSNYGYTF. CDR3 in DNA: TGTGCCAGCTCACCGAGGACAGGGGGCTTATCTAACTATGGCTACACCTTC. V gene TRBV18 combines with J gene TRBJ1-2; 11 bases match TRBD1. The CDR3 totals 17 residues. Germline V lookup: CDR1 KGHSH, CDR2 LQKENI. V lost 3 bases to trimming and J lost 0 bases; unmatched junction nucleotides: 6.

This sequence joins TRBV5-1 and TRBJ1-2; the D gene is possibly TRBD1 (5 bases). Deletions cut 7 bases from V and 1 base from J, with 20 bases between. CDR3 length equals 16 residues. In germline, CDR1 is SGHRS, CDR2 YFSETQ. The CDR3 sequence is CASSRGGTQVNYGYTF. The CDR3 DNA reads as TGCGCCAGCTCCCGGGGCGGGACTCAAGTTAACTATGGCTACACCTTC.

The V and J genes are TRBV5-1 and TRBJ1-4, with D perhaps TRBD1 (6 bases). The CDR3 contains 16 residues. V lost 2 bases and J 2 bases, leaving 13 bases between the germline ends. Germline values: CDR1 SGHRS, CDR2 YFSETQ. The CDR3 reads CASSLPQGTTNEKLFF. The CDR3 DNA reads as TGCGCCAGCAGCTTACCACAGGGTACCACTAATGAAAAACTGTTTTTT. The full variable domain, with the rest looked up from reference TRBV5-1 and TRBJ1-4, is KAGVTQTPRYLIKTRGQQVTLSCSPISGHRSVSWYQQTPGQGLQFLFEYFSETQRNKGNFPGRFSGRQFSNSRSEMNVSTLELGDSALYLCASSLPQGTTNEKLFFGSGTQLSVL.

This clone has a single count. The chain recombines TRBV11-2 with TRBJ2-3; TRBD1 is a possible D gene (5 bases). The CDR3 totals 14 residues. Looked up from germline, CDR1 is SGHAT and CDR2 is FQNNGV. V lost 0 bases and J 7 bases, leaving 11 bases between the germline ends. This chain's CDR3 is CASSLDPTGNTQYF. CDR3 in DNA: TGTGCCAGCAGCTTAGATCCCACAGGCAATACGCAGTATTTT. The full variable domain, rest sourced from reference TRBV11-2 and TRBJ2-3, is EAGVAQSPRYKIIEKRQSVAFWCNPISGHATLYWYQQILGQGPKLLIQFQNNGVVDDSQLPKDRFSAERLKGVDSTLKIQPAKLEDSAVYLCASSLDPTGNTQYFGPGTRLTVL.

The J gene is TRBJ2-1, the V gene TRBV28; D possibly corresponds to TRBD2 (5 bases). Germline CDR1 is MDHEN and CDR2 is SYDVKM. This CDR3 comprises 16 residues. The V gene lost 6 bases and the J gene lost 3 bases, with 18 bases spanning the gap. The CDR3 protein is CASSSRGRRDYNEQFF. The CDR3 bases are TGTGCCAGCAGCTCGAGAGGGCGGCGAGACTACAATGAGCAGTTCTTC.

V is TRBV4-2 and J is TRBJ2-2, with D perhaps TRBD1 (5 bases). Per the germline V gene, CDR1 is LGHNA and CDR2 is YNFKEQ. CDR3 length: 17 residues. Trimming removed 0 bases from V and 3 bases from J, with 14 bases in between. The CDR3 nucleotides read TGTGCCAGCAGCCAAGATCAAATTCAGGGATACACCGGGGAGCTGTTTTTT. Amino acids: CASSQDQIQGYTGELFF.

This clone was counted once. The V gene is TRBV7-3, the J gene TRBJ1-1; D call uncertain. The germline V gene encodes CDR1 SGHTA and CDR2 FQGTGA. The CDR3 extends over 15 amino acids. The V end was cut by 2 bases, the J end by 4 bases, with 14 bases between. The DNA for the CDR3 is TGTGCCAGCAGCTTAGTAGGAGGGATCGGCACTGAAGCTTTCTTT. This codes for CASSLVGGIGTEAFF.

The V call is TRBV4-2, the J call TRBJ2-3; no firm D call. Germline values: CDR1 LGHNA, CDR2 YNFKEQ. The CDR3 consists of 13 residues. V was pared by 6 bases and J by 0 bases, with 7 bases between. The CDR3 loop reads CASSPTSTDTQYF. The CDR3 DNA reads TGTGCCAGCAGTCCGACTAGCACAGATACGCAGTATTTT.

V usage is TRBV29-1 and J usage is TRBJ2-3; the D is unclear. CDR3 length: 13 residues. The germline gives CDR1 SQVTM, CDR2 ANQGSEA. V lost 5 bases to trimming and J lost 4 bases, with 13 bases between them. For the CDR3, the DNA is TGCAGCGTTTCCGCGCTACAGTCAGATACGCAGTATTTT. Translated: CSVSALQSDTQYF.

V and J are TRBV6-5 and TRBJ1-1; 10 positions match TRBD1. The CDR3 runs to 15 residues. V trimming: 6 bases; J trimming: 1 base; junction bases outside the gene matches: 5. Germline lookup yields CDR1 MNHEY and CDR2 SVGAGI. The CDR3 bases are TGTGCCAGCAGAGACAGGGGGCAGGGGAACACTGAAGCTTTCTTT. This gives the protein CASRDRGQGNTEAFF.

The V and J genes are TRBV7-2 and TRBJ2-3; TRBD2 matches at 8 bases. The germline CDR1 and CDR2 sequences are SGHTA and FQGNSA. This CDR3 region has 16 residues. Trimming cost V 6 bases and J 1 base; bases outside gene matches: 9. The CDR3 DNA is TGTGCCAGCAGAAAAGGAAATAGCGGGGGCACAGATACGCAGTATTTT. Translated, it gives CASRKGNSGGTDTQYF.

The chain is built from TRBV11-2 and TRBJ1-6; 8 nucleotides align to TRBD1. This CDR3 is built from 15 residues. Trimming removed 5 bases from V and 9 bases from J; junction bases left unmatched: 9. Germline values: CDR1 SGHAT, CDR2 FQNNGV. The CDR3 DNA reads TGTGCCAGCAGCAATCCCGGACAGGGATTTTCACCCCTCCACTTT. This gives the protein CASSNPGQGFSPLHF.

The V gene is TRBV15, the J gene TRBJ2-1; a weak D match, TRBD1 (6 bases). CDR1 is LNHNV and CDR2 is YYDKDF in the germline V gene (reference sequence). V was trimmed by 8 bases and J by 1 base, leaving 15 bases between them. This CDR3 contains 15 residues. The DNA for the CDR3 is TGTGCCACCGCACGAGCCGGGACATCCTACAATGAGCAGTTCTTC. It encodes CATARAGTSYNEQFF.

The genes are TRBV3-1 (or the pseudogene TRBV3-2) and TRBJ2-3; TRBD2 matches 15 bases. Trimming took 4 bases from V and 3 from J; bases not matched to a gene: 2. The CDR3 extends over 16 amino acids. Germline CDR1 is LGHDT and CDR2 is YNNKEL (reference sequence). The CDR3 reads CASSPGTSGRTDTQYF. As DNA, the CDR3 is TGTGCCAGCAGCCCCGGGACTAGCGGGAGGACAGATACGCAGTATTTT.

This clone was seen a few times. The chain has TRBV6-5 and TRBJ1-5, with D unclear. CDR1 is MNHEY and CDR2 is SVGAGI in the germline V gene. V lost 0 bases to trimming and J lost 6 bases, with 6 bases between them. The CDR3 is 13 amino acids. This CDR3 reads CASSYSEGQPQHF. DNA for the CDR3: TGTGCCAGCAGTTACTCCGAGGGTCAGCCCCAGCATTTT.